This record looks at one T cell receptor (beta chain) sequence and its context. What it binds is not known. TCRdb re-analysed the reads in MiXCR, keeping a single row per CDR3 protein. The sample includes about 740,000 distinct CDR3 sequences, 35% to 40% seen only once; the top ten take 2.5% to 3.5%. The record originates from a study of T cell repertoires in cytomegalovirus infection. The overall study: Signatures in public TCR beta sequences pointed to both CMV infection and matching HLA type.

Study-level results: CMV carriers with the relevant HLA were identified by cumulative public TCR beta family frequency.

Sequences were obtained from PBMCs. The TCR was taken from a human donor in good health (CMV status not recorded). Some clones in this sample may be carry-over from other donors' samples.

CDR3 bases: TGTGCCAGTATGGTCGGCGGACAGGGGGTGTGGAATCAGCCCCAGCATTTT. This codes for CASMVGGQGVWNQPQHF. J is TRBJ1-5 and V is TRBV19; the match to TRBD1 covers 10 bases. The junction had 13 bases not matched to a gene; V was cut back by 7 bases and J by 4 bases. Germline loops: CDR1 LNHDA, CDR2 SQIVND (reference sequence). This CDR3 region has 17 residues.